Listed here is a single T cell receptor beta chain. The antigen is undetermined. The record originates from a study of T cell responses to AZD1222 COVID-19 vaccine. Study-wide background: The study pooled second doses at about 4 or about 12 weeks.

Study-wide findings and caveats: After the peak T cell response, and only then, were repertoires sampled. In a largely white British group with more females than males, clonal diversity was possibly underestimated.

V dropped 4 bases and J dropped 13 bases, with 15 bases sitting between them. There are 12 residues in the CDR3. Germline assignment: CDR1 SGHRS and CDR2 YFSETQ. Clones were read by immunoSEQ multiplex PCR, and TCRdb kept only the in-frame ones, dropping some. The data contain roughly 120,000 clones, over 90% of them singletons. This rearrangement joins TRBV5-1 to TRBJ2-1; TRBD1 is a possible D gene (5 bases). This sequence originates from an adult in good health. Here the sequenced sample was peripheral blood, taken on day 0 of AZD1222 vaccination. CDR3 nucleotides: TGCGCCAGCAGCGATAATGGGGCACTCCAGTTCTTC. Amino acid sequence: CASSDNGALQFF.